Listed below are T cell receptor beta chains from one sample, sequenced in a study of Ad26.COV2.S vaccination and SARS-CoV-2 variants. Using immunoSEQ multiplex PCR, the repertoire was profiled, and TCRdb retains in-frame clones only, with some absent. The sample contains almost 400,000 clones, roughly 90% of which appear only once. Sequencing used peripheral blood, obtained in a trial of Ad26.COV2.S vaccine versus placebo. All receptors come from a person between 18 and 65 years old who received the Ad26.COV2.S COVID-19 vaccine or a placebo. The CDR3 runs from the conserved cysteine through the conserved F or W. The D gene is left open where the match is weak. Clone size is not always given. Where it is, it says once, few, many or a class for expanded clones.

j_call	clone_size	d_call	v_call	cdr3_nt	cdr3_aa
TRBJ1-5	once	TRBD1	TRBV30	TGTGCCTGGAGCGATCCGGACAGGCTAAATCAGCCCCAGCATTTT	CAWSDPDRLNQPQHF
TRBJ2-7	.	TRBD1	TRBV6-2/TRBV6-3	TGTGCCAGCAGTTACTCGAGACAGGGGCTAACCTACGAGCAGTACTTC	CASSYSRQGLTYEQYF
TRBJ2-7	.	.	TRBV7-8	TGTGCCAGCAGCTTACAGAGAACCGCCCAGGGCGAGCAGTACTTC	CASSLQRTAQGEQYF
TRBJ1-1	.	.	TRBV18	TGTGCCAGCTCAGACCAGATGAACACTGAAGCTTTCTTT	CASSDQMNTEAFF
TRBJ2-3	.	.	TRBV5-1	TGCGCCAGCAGCTTAACGCTATCAAGCGCCGATACGCAGTATTTT	CASSLTLSSADTQYF
TRBJ2-7	few	.	TRBV7-9	TGTGCCAGCAGCTTAAGCTACGAGCAGTACTTC	CASSLSYEQYF
TRBJ2-6	.	.	TRBV5-6	TGTGCCAGCAGCTATGGCGGGGCTGGGGCCAACGTCCTGACTTTC	CASSYGGAGANVLTF
TRBJ2-6	.	.	TRBV3-1/TRBV3-2	TGTGCCAGCAGCCAAGATAGGGACTTTGCCTTCTCTGGGGCCAACGTCCTGACTTTC	CASSQDRDFAFSGANVLTF
TRBJ2-5	.	.	TRBV29-1	TGCAGCGCCCAAAGGTGGCAGCAAGAGACCCAGTACTTC	CSAQRWQQETQYF
TRBJ2-5	.	.	TRBV10-1	TGCGCCAGCAGTGAGGGGGAGACCCTGTACTTC	CASSEGETLYF
TRBJ1-1	.	TRBD1	TRBV2	TGTGCCAGCAGTGGACAGGGATCGTACACTGAAGCTTTCTTT	CASSGQGSYTEAFF
TRBJ1-5	once	.	TRBV12-3/TRBV12-4	TGTGCCAGCAGGGGGGATAGCAATCAGCCCCAGCATTTT	CASRGDSNQPQHF
TRBJ1-6	.	TRBD1	TRBV4-1	TGCGCCAGCAGCCAGGGACAGGGGGTGCAGTCACCCCTCCACTTT	CASSQGQGVQSPLHF
TRBJ1-5	.	.	TRBV7-6	TGTGCCAGCAGCTCGACCCACGGACGGGGGAGAGGGCAGCCCCAGCATTTT	CASSSTHGRGRGQPQHF
TRBJ2-1	.	TRBD1	TRBV6-2/TRBV6-3	TGTGCCAGCAGTTACCCGGGACAGATCTCGATCAATGAGCAGTTCTTC	CASSYPGQISINEQFF
TRBJ2-5	.	.	TRBV21-1	TGTGCCAGCCCCGGGGGTAGGCAAGAGACCCAGTACTTC	CASPGGRQETQYF
TRBJ2-7	.	.	TRBV6-4	TGTGCCAGCAGTGAGGGGTCGGGGACCGAGCAGTACTTC	CASSEGSGTEQYF
TRBJ2-5	.	.	TRBV29-1	TGCAGCGTTGGGGGGCTTAGTGAGACCCAGTACTTC	CSVGGLSETQYF
TRBJ1-1	.	.	TRBV11-1	TGTGCCAGCAGCGTGAACACTGAAGCTTTCTTT	CASSVNTEAFF
TRBJ2-3	.	TRBD1	TRBV7-9	TGTGCCAGCAGCGTCCGACAGGGCCGCGAGACAGATACGCAGTATTTT	CASSVRQGRETDTQYF
TRBJ2-5	.	TRBD1	TRBV13	TGTGCCAGCAGCTCTCGGACAGGGGGCCTCGAGACCCAGTACTTC	CASSSRTGGLETQYF
TRBJ2-5	.	.	TRBV18	TGTGCCAGCTCACCCTCCCATTCCAAAGAGACCCAGTACTTC	CASSPSHSKETQYF
TRBJ1-2	.	.	TRBV4-1	TGCGCCAGCAGCCCCCCCCGGGGCGGGGGAGATGGCTACACCTTC	CASSPPRGGGDGYTF
TRBJ2-1	.	.	TRBV5-1	TGCGCCAGCAGCTTGGGACAGAGCACTTACAATGAGCAGTTCTTC	CASSLGQSTYNEQFF
TRBJ2-3	.	.	TRBV5-1	TGCGCCAGCAGCGAAACAGGGGGGGGCACAGATACGCAGTATTTT	CASSETGGGTDTQYF
TRBJ2-5	.	.	TRBV24-1	TGTGCCACCAGTGATTTATCAGGGCGGAGAGGGGTAGAGACCCAGTACTTC	CATSDLSGRRGVETQYF
TRBJ2-6	once	.	TRBV19	TGTGCCAGTACCCCTCGGACAGGGAGGGAGAACTCTGGGGCCAACGTCCTGACTTTC	CASTPRTGRENSGANVLTF
TRBJ2-3	.	TRBD2	TRBV11-2	TGTGCCAGCAGCTTAGGGGGCGGGAGGGATACGCAGTATTTT	CASSLGGGRDTQYF
TRBJ2-7	.	TRBD1	TRBV7-9	TGTGCCAGTTCCAATAGACAGGGGGAATTCTACGAGCAGTACTTC	CASSNRQGEFYEQYF
TRBJ1-5	.	.	TRBV5-1	TGCGCCAGCAGCTTATCGGGACATAGCAATCAGCCCCAGCATTTT	CASSLSGHSNQPQHF
TRBJ1-3	few	.	TRBV5-1	TGCGCCAGCAGCGACACAGGGTCTGGCTCTGGAAACACCATATATTTT	CASSDTGSGSGNTIYF
TRBJ2-5	.	TRBD1	TRBV5-1	TGCGCCAGCAGCTTGAGATCTTTTGCGGGCAAACAGGGGGAGACCCAGTACTTC	CASSLRSFAGKQGETQYF
TRBJ2-7	.	TRBD1	TRBV10-1	TGCGCCAGCAGGGGTACTCAGGGGGCCTACGAGCAGTACTTC	CASRGTQGAYEQYF
TRBJ1-3	.	.	TRBV10-3	TGTGCCACCCGCGGCGCCTCTGGAAACACCATATATTTT	CATRGASGNTIYF
TRBJ1-1	.	.	TRBV19	TGTGCCAGTAACCAAGGAGTGGACACTGAAGCTTTCTTT	CASNQGVDTEAFF
TRBJ2-7	.	.	TRBV4-2	TGTGCCAGCAGCCAATCATCGTCCCTCTACGAGCAGTACTTC	CASSQSSSLYEQYF
TRBJ1-4	once	.	TRBV9	TGTGCCAGCAGCGCCTCCTGGGGGCCCGGCCCTAATGAAAAACTGTTTTTT	CASSASWGPGPNEKLFF
TRBJ1-1	few	.	TRBV7-3	TGTGCCAGCAGCTTAATTGGGGCCCAGACTGAAGCTTTCTTT	CASSLIGAQTEAFF
TRBJ2-3	.	TRBD2	TRBV11-3	TGTGCCAGCAGCTTACGCTCTGGCGGGAGAGGTGGAGATACGCAGTATTTT	CASSLRSGGRGGDTQYF
TRBJ2-5	.	.	TRBV5-4	TGTGCCACCAGTCATCAGGTATCCCAAGAGACCCAGTACTTC	CATSHQVSQETQYF
TRBJ1-3	few	.	TRBV6-6	TGTGCCTCAAAAACGGGCTCTGGAAACACCATATATTTT	CASKTGSGNTIYF
TRBJ1-1	.	.	TRBV6-1	TGTGCCAGCATCGGACCTATGAACACTGAAGCTTTCTTT	CASIGPMNTEAFF
TRBJ1-5	.	.	TRBV18	TGTGCCAGCTCACCAGAGGGTGGTAGCAATCAGCCCCAGCATTTT	CASSPEGGSNQPQHF
TRBJ2-1	.	.	TRBV10-2	TGCGCCAGCAGGCCGGGACTCCATACGGATGAGCAGTTCTTC	CASRPGLHTDEQFF
TRBJ2-7	.	.	TRBV25-1	TGTGCCAGCAGTCAGTCCCAACTGGGCGAGCAGTACTTC	CASSQSQLGEQYF
TRBJ1-4	few	TRBD1	TRBV6-5	TGTGCCAGCAGTTACTCGACAGGGAAAAAACTGTTTTTT	CASSYSTGKKLFF
TRBJ2-7	.	.	TRBV30	TGTGCCTGGAGTGCCGTATACGAGCAGTACTTC	CAWSAVYEQYF
TRBJ2-7	.	.	TRBV2	TGTGCCAGCAGTGAATACCCTAGTTTGTACGAGCAGTACTTC	CASSEYPSLYEQYF
TRBJ2-3	.	.	TRBV29-1	TGCAGCGTTGCGCTGGGGCCGGGAAAAACAGATACGCAGTATTTT	CSVALGPGKTDTQYF
TRBJ2-3	once	.	TRBV2	TGTGCCAGCAGGAACGGGACTTTCAGTAGCACAGATACGCAGTATTTT	CASRNGTFSSTDTQYF
TRBJ2-1	.	TRBD2	TRBV14	TGTGCCAGCAGCCAGACTAGCGGGGGGCAAAATGAGCAGTTCTTC	CASSQTSGGQNEQFF
TRBJ2-3	.	TRBD2	TRBV7-9	TGTGCCAGCAGCTCATCTAGCGGGAGCACAGATACGCAGTATTTT	CASSSSSGSTDTQYF
TRBJ2-2	.	TRBD2	TRBV5-4	TGTGCCAGCAGCATTGGACTAGCGGGAGTTGGGACCGGGGAGCTGTTTTTT	CASSIGLAGVGTGELFF
TRBJ1-2	.	TRBD1	TRBV6-5	TGTGCCAGCAGCGCCTTGACAGGGGGCGGTGGCTACACCTTC	CASSALTGGGGYTF